The 18 T cell receptor beta chains below come from one sample, sequenced in a study of beta chain features in type 1 diabetes. The authors reverse transcribed all of the isolated RNA, so sequencing captured expressed TCRB transcripts. Clones were read by immunoSEQ multiplex PCR, and TCRdb kept only the in-frame ones, dropping some. Counted here are some 410,000 clones, about an eighth occurring once; the ten biggest clones make up approximately 0.045%. The specimen sequenced was naive CD4+ T cells from blood. All receptors derive from a woman between 18 and 30 years old in good health.

The chain carries TRBV11-3 and TRBJ2-3; D unresolved. This CDR3 has 12 residues. The V gene's germline CDR1 is SGHNT and CDR2 YENEEA. The V end was cut by 8 bases, the J end by 6 bases, with 12 bases between. CDR3 bases: TGTGCCAGCCAAGGTTGGAAGGATACGCAGTATTTT. It yields the protein CASQGWKDTQYF.

V is TRBV29-1 and J is TRBJ2-1; no definite D call. The CDR3 contains 13 residues. CDR1 is SQVTM and CDR2 is ANQGSEA in the germline V gene. The V gene lost 4 bases and the J gene lost 7 bases, with 14 bases spanning the gap. The CDR3 protein is CSVVEVIMNEQFF. As DNA, the CDR3 is TGCAGCGTTGTTGAAGTCATAATGAATGAGCAGTTCTTC.

About this clone itself: Other nucleotide sequences from this sample produce the same CDR3. V is TRBV11-3 and J is TRBJ2-5, with no clear D. The CDR3 is 13 residues long. Germline V CDR1 and CDR2: SGHNT, YENEEA. Trimming stripped 2 bases from V and 2 bases from J, with 6 bases between. Here the CDR3 DNA reads TGTGCCAGCAGCTTACGGGTACAAGAGACCCAGTACTTC. Amino acids: CASSLRVQETQYF.

This clone has just a few counts. The chain joins TRBV18 to TRBJ2-3; D gene ambiguous. The CDR3 contains 15 residues. Trimming left V 0 bases short and J 2 bases short, with 9 bases between. Germline CDR1 is KGHSH and CDR2 is LQKENI. CDR3 sequence: CASSPPGRYTDTQYF. CDR3 DNA sequence: TGTGCCAGCTCACCACCGGGCAGATACACAGATACGCAGTATTTT.

The rearrangement uses TRBV7-9 and TRBJ2-5, with 13 bases fitting TRBD2. This CDR3 comprises 15 residues. CDR1 is SEHNR, CDR2 FQNEAQ, per germline (reference sequence). With 2 bases clipped from V and 5 bases from J, the junction kept 2 bases outside the gene matches. CDR3 residues: CASSLLTSGRETQYF. In nucleotides, the CDR3 is TGTGCCAGCAGCTTACTGACTAGCGGGAGGGAGACCCAGTACTTC.

The gene calls are TRBV4-1 and TRBJ2-1, with 7 bases identical to TRBD2. This CDR3 spans 15 amino acids. Losses at the gene ends were 6 bases for V and 0 bases for J; bases not matched to a gene: 5. From germline, CDR1 is MGHRA and CDR2 YSYEKL. CDR3 DNA: TGCGCCAGCAGACGCGGGGGTAGCTCCTACAATGAGCAGTTCTTC. Residues: CASRRGGSSYNEQFF.

This clone came up a few times. The V call is TRBV4-3, the J call TRBJ2-1, with a tentative D call TRBD1 (5 bases). This CDR3 spans 17 amino acids. CDR1 is LGHNA and CDR2 is YSLEER in the germline V gene. V dropped 1 base and J dropped 0 bases, with 13 bases sitting between them. This CDR3 is CASSQAPNQGSYNEQFF. Here the CDR3 DNA reads TGCGCCAGCAGCCAAGCCCCGAACCAGGGCTCCTACAATGAGCAGTTCTTC.

CDR3 protein: CASSRGQDPTTGELFF. As DNA, the CDR3 is TGTGCCAGCAGCCGAGGACAGGACCCAACCACCGGGGAGCTGTTTTTT. This chain connects TRBV7-8 to TRBJ2-2; 7 bases are a match to TRBD1. Germline loops: CDR1 SGHVS, CDR2 FQNEAQ. The CDR3 covers 16 residues. V lost 5 bases to trimming and J lost 4 bases; unmatched junction nucleotides: 10.

The rearrangement uses TRBV7-6 and TRBJ2-7; 7 nucleotides agree with TRBD2. Germline CDR1 and CDR2: SGHVS and FNYEAQ. Trimming at V came to 4 bases and at J to 3 bases, leaving 6 bases not matched to a gene. The CDR3 is made up of 14 amino acids. The CDR3: CASSSGLVVYEQYF. In nucleotides, the CDR3 is TGTGCCAGCAGCTCAGGACTAGTGGTCTACGAGCAGTACTTC.

The CDR3: CASSSRQGDIQYF. The CDR3 DNA reads as TGTGCCAGCAGCTCAAGACAGGGAGACATTCAGTACTTC. The chain combines TRBV7-9 with TRBJ2-4; TRBD1 matches 7 bases. Germline values: CDR1 SEHNR, CDR2 FQNEAQ (reference sequence). The CDR3 is 13 amino acids. V trimming: 4 bases; J trimming: 8 bases; junction bases outside the gene matches: 5.

This chain uses TRBV19 with TRBJ2-7; 10 bases are shared with TRBD2. Germline CDR1 LNHDA, CDR2 SQIVND (reference sequence). The CDR3 extends over 14 amino acids. The V segment lost 6 bases and the J segment 4 bases; nucleotides outside the gene matches: 6. The CDR3 spells CASSTSGNTYEQYF. CDR3 coding DNA: TGTGCCAGTAGCACTAGCGGGAATACTTACGAGCAGTACTTC.

This clone was counted between two and nine times. The chain has TRBV5-4 and TRBJ2-3; either TRBD1 or TRBD2 may fit D (6 bases each). The germline CDR1 and CDR2 sequences are SGHNT and YYREEE (reference sequence). This CDR3 contains 16 residues. V was pared by 6 bases and J by 4 bases, with 21 bases between. CDR3 sequence: CASTIGGGPSADTQYF. The CDR3 coding sequence is TGTGCCAGCACCATAGGGGGAGGCCCAAGTGCAGATACGCAGTATTTT.

This clone has more than one count but fewer than ten. The chain employs TRBV7-9 and TRBJ2-7; D tentatively reads TRBD1 or TRBD2 (5 bases each). The CDR3 consists of 16 residues. From germline, CDR1 is SEHNR and CDR2 FQNEAQ (reference sequence). The V and J ends lost 5 bases and 4 bases respectively, with 21 bases between them. The CDR3 DNA reads as TGTGCCAGCAGCCCATCCAATACCGGGACCAGTTACGAGCAGTACGTC. This encodes CASSPSNTGTSYEQYV.

This clone was observed a handful of times. The rearrangement links TRBV11-2 to TRBJ2-3; 7 positions agree with TRBD1. The CDR3 has 15 amino acids. V was clipped by 1 base and J by 2 bases; unmatched bases: 3. Germline V gives CDR1 SGHAT, CDR2 FQNNGV. Here the CDR3 reads CASSLGQGATDTQYF. As DNA, the CDR3 is TGTGCCAGCAGCTTAGGACAGGGTGCCACAGATACGCAGTATTTT. Variable domain in full (rest from reference TRBV11-2 and TRBJ2-3): EAGVAQSPRYKIIEKRQSVAFWCNPISGHATLYWYQQILGQGPKLLIQFQNNGVVDDSQLPKDRFSAERLKGVDSTLKIQPAKLEDSAVYLCASSLGQGATDTQYFGPGTRLTVL.

This clone has at least ten counts. The chain employs TRBV30 and TRBJ2-6; possible D gene TRBD1, 6 bases. Trimming stripped 4 bases from V and 0 bases from J, with 7 bases between. The CDR3 runs to 14 residues. The germline V gene encodes CDR1 GTSNPN and CDR2 SVGIG (reference sequence). The CDR3 spells CAWNRDSGANVLTF. The CDR3 bases are TGTGCCTGGAACAGGGACTCTGGGGCCAACGTCCTGACTTTC.

The chain combines TRBV19 with TRBJ1-2, with TRBD1 identical over 7 bases. Germline V gene data show CDR1 as LNHDA and CDR2 as SQIVND (reference sequence). Trimming removed 5 bases from V and 5 bases from J; junction bases left unmatched: 8. This CDR3 spans 14 amino acids. The CDR3 here is CASSARQGSYGYTF. The CDR3 DNA is TGTGCCAGTAGTGCCCGACAGGGATCTTATGGCTACACCTTC. Full variable domain (rest looked up from reference TRBV19 and TRBJ1-2): DGGITQSPKYLFRKEGQNVTLSCEQNLNHDAMYWYRQDPGQGLRLIYYSQIVNDFQKGDIAEGYSVSREKKESFPLTVTSAQKNPTAFYLCASSARQGSYGYTFGSGTRLTVV.

J is TRBJ1-1 and V is TRBV30; D possibly corresponds to TRBD1 (5 bases). The V end lost 2 bases, the J end lost 2 bases, and 12 bases lay between the germline ends. Germline CDR1 GTSNPN, CDR2 SVGIG (reference sequence). This CDR3 has 14 residues. The CDR3 loop reads CAWSLGLSNTEAFF. DNA for the CDR3: TGTGCCTGGAGTTTGGGACTTTCCAACACTGAAGCTTTCTTT. Complete variable domain (other parts from reference TRBV30 and TRBJ1-1): SQTIHQWPATLVQPVGSPLSLECTVEGTSNPNLYWYRQAAGRGLQLLFYSVGIGQISSEVPQNLSASRPQDRQFILSSKKLLLSDSGFYLCAWSLGLSNTEAFFGQGTRLTVV.

This chain joins TRBV2 and TRBJ2-4; D remains unclear. V was clipped by 7 bases and J by 0 bases, with 10 bases between them. Germline-derived CDR1 and CDR2 are SNHLY and FYNNEI. This CDR3 is built from 14 residues. In nucleotides, the CDR3 is TGTGCCAGCAAGGGTGAACTAGCCAAAAACATTCAGTACTTC. This sequence encodes CASKGELAKNIQYF.